This paragraph reports one T cell receptor (beta chain). How the authors handled the data: Estimation of nucleated cell counts was performed using reference gene primer amplification. The method was immunoSEQ multiplex PCR; TCRdb's version includes in-frame clones alone and lacks a portion of them. The D gene and trimming were derived from the DNA, and the V and J assignments and clone size from that table. The sample has around 83,000 clones, 70% to 90% seen once; the top ten hold 25% to 35%. The CDR3 runs 14 residues. The germline V gene encodes CDR1 SGHRS and CDR2 YFSETQ. Trimming removed 7 bases from V and 2 bases from J; junction bases left unmatched: 9. The data belong to a study of blood T cell repertoires in COVID-19.

The clonotype was recovered from a man between 45 and 60 years old with active or convalescent COVID-19. The chain recombines TRBV5-1 with TRBJ2-7; 7 nucleotides agree with TRBD1. Material: peripheral blood. As DNA, the CDR3 is TGCGCCAGCTCGATGGGACAGACTGCCTACGAGCAGTACTTC. Its translation is CASSMGQTAYEQYF. Drawing the rest from reference TRBV5-1 and TRBJ2-7, the complete variable domain is KAGVTQTPRYLIKTRGQQVTLSCSPISGHRSVSWYQQTPGQGLQFLFEYFSETQRNKGNFPGRFSGRQFSNSRSEMNVSTLELGDSALYLCASSMGQTAYEQYFGPGTRLTVT.